These T cell receptor beta chains were read from a single sample in a study of blood T cell repertoires in COVID-19. Libraries were prepared by immunoSEQ multiplex PCR; TCRdb keeps only in-frame clonotypes and omits some of them. The data hold about 160,000 clones, with more than 75% observed a single time. Material: PBMCs or T cells enriched from blood (not recorded which). The receptor source for this set is a woman in her 50s who had recovered from COVID-19. The CDR3 runs from the conserved cysteine through the conserved F or W. Each record gives: CDR3 protein, CDR3 DNA, clone size, D gene, V gene, J gene. A D gene is named only where the DNA matches it firmly. Clone size is given for some rows only: seen once, a few or many times, or a class if the clone is expanded.

CDR3aa: CASSPGLAGGGNTQYF
CDR3nt: TGTGCCAGCAGCCCTGGACTAGCGGGGGGAGGGAATACGCAGTATTTT
abundance: NA
d_gene: TRBD2
v_gene: TRBV3-1/TRBV3-2
j_gene: TRBJ2-3

CDR3aa: CASSHTTGLNEKLFF
CDR3nt: TGTGCCAGCAGTCACACGACAGGGCTAAATGAAAAACTGTTTTTT
abundance: NA
d_gene: TRBD1
v_gene: TRBV6-5
j_gene: TRBJ1-4

CDR3aa: CASSPARGGREDTQYF
CDR3nt: TGTGCCAGCAGCCCCGCCCGGGGGGGCCGGGAAGATACGCAGTATTTT
abundance: NA
d_gene: TRBD2
v_gene: TRBV7-8
j_gene: TRBJ2-3

CDR3aa: CASSRGPKETQYF
CDR3nt: TGTGCCAGCAGCCGAGGCCCGAAAGAGACCCAGTACTTC
abundance: NA
d_gene: NA
v_gene: TRBV11-3
j_gene: TRBJ2-5

CDR3aa: CSVDPGVDRGLSGNTIYF
CDR3nt: TGCAGCGTTGACCCAGGGGTGGACAGGGGTTTATCTGGAAACACCATATATTTT
abundance: NA
d_gene: TRBD1
v_gene: TRBV29-1
j_gene: TRBJ1-3

CDR3aa: CADSRQGDYGYTF
CDR3nt: TGTGCGGATTCCCGACAGGGAGACTATGGCTACACCTTC
abundance: NA
d_gene: TRBD1
v_gene: TRBV30
j_gene: TRBJ1-2

CDR3aa: CASSSFGGGNSPLHF
CDR3nt: TGTGCCAGCAGCTCCTTCGGGGGTGGTAATTCACCCCTCCACTTT
abundance: few
d_gene: NA
v_gene: TRBV6-4
j_gene: TRBJ1-6

CDR3aa: CASRGTGTANTGELFF
CDR3nt: TGTGCCAGCAGGGGCACCGGGACAGCGAACACCGGGGAGCTGTTTTTT
abundance: NA
d_gene: TRBD1
v_gene: TRBV25-1
j_gene: TRBJ2-2

CDR3aa: CASSSNYLDRGYEQYF
CDR3nt: TGTGCCAGCAGCTCCAATTACCTCGACAGGGGTTACGAGCAGTACTTC
abundance: NA
d_gene: TRBD1
v_gene: TRBV11-2
j_gene: TRBJ2-7

CDR3aa: CASSLGDRGGDTQYF
CDR3nt: TGTGCCAGCAGCTTAGGGGACAGGGGGGGAGATACGCAGTATTTT
abundance: NA
d_gene: TRBD1
v_gene: TRBV11-3
j_gene: TRBJ2-3

CDR3aa: CASYSGQGNGYTF
CDR3nt: TGTGCCAGTTATTCGGGACAGGGGAATGGCTACACCTTC
abundance: NA
d_gene: TRBD1
v_gene: TRBV6-5
j_gene: TRBJ1-2

CDR3aa: CASLPLGEGNQPQHF
CDR3nt: TGTGCCAGCCTCCCCCTCGGGGAGGGCAATCAGCCCCAGCATTTT
abundance: NA
d_gene: NA
v_gene: TRBV16
j_gene: TRBJ1-5

CDR3aa: CASSEATVGQIGNTIYF
CDR3nt: TGTGCCAGCAGTGAAGCCACCGTAGGACAGATCGGAAACACCATATATTTT
abundance: few
d_gene: NA
v_gene: TRBV2
j_gene: TRBJ1-3

CDR3aa: CASTGNEQYF
CDR3nt: TGTGCCAGCACCGGTAACGAGCAGTACTTC
abundance: once
d_gene: NA
v_gene: TRBV6-5
j_gene: TRBJ2-7

CDR3aa: CASSMGGRGVEQYF
CDR3nt: TGTGCCAGTAGTATGGGGGGCCGGGGGGTTGAGCAGTACTTC
abundance: NA
d_gene: NA
v_gene: TRBV19
j_gene: TRBJ2-7

CDR3aa: CASKTFGGTGELFF
CDR3nt: TGTGCCAGTAAAACCTTCGGGGGGACCGGGGAGCTGTTTTTT
abundance: NA
d_gene: TRBD2
v_gene: TRBV19
j_gene: TRBJ2-2

CDR3aa: CASSYPRTSTGNTIYF
CDR3nt: TGTGCCAGCAGCTACCCACGGACAAGTACGGGAAACACCATATATTTT
abundance: NA
d_gene: NA
v_gene: TRBV11-2
j_gene: TRBJ1-3

CDR3aa: CASSFTSGGYSYEQYF
CDR3nt: TGTGCCAGCAGCTTTACTAGCGGGGGGTACTCCTACGAGCAGTACTTC
abundance: NA
d_gene: TRBD2
v_gene: TRBV7-2
j_gene: TRBJ2-7

CDR3aa: CASSPDSSRYGYTF
CDR3nt: TGTGCCAGCAGCCCGGACAGTTCTCGGTATGGCTACACCTTC
abundance: once
d_gene: NA
v_gene: TRBV11-2
j_gene: TRBJ1-2